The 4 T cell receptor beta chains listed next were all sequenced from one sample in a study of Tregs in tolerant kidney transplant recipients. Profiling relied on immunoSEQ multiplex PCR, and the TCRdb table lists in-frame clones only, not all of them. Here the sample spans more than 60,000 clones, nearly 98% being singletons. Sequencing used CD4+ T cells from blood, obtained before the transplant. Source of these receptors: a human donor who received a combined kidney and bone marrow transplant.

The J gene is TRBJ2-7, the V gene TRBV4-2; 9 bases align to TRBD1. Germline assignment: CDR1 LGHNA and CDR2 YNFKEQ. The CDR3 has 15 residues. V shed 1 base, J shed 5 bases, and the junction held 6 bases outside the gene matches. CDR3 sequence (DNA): TGTGCCAGCAGCCAAGTGGCACAGGGGGCTAACGAGCAGTACTTC. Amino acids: CASSQVAQGANEQYF.

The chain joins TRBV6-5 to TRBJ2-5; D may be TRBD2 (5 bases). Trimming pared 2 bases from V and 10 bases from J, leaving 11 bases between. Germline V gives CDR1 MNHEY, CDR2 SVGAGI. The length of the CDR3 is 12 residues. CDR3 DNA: TGTGCCAGCAGTTACCCACTTGGGAGCCAGTACTTC. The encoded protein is CASSYPLGSQYF.

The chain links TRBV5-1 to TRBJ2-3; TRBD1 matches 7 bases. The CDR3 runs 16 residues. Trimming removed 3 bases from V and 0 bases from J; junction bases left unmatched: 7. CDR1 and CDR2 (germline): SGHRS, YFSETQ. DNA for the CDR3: TGCGCCAGCAGCTCGGAAAGGGGGCAGAGCACAGATACGCAGTATTTT. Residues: CASSSERGQSTDTQYF.

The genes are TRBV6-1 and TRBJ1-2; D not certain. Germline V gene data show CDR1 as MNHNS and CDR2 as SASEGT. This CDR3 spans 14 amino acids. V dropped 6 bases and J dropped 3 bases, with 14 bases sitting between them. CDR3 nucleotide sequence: TGTGCCAGCAGGAGAGAGTTGAGGGACTATGGCTACACCTTC. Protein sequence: CASRRELRDYGYTF.